A single sample gave rise to the 24 T cell receptor beta chains below, sequenced in a study of human T cells and chemical hapten exposure. Each CDR3 protein is one row after TCRdb ran MiXCR on the RACE reads. Found here are about 30,000 distinct CDR3 sequences, 9% to 12% of them singletons; the top ten hold 27%. Noted time point: pre-sensitization, week 0. The treatment was: therapeutic diphenylcyclopropenone sensitization with weekly scalp DPC. The starting material, unfractionated whole blood, was used for total RNA extraction. The input for sequencing was whole blood, taken in connection with sensitization to the hapten diphenylcyclopropenone (DPC). The receptor source for this set is a man aged 45 to 65 with alopecia areata. Some clones in this sample may be carry-over from other donors' samples.

CDR3 nucleotides: TGTGCCAGCAGCCTGACAGGTGAAGAAAAACTGTTTTTT. Translation: CASSLTGEEKLFF. The gene calls are TRBV5-5 and TRBJ1-4; a possible D gene is TRBD1 (6 bases). The CDR3 is 13 residues long. Germline V gene lookup returns CDR1 SGHKS and CDR2 YYEKEE (reference sequence). Deletions cut 4 bases from V and 8 bases from J, with 12 bases between.

This clonotype turned up a few times. This chain connects TRBV4-1 to TRBJ2-1; a weak D match, TRBD2 (6 bases). Germline CDR1 and CDR2: MGHRA and YSYEKL. Trimming pared 4 bases from V and 6 bases from J, leaving 10 bases between. This CDR3 region has 13 residues. The CDR3: CASSLTSINEQFF. In nucleotides, the CDR3 is TGCGCCAGCAGCCTGACTAGTATCAATGAGCAGTTCTTC.

There are many counts of this clonotype. The chain has TRBV10-1 and TRBJ1-1; D is perhaps TRBD1 (5 bases). From germline, CDR1 is WNHNN and CDR2 SYGVQD (reference sequence). CDR3 length: 17 amino acids. Deletions cut 0 bases from V and 0 bases from J, with 14 bases between. CDR3 protein: CASSESMVGALNTEAFF. Here the CDR3 DNA reads TGCGCCAGCAGTGAGTCGATGGTAGGGGCTTTGAACACTGAAGCTTTCTTT.

This clonotype has ten or more counts. This rearrangement joins TRBV12-3 or TRBV12-4 to TRBJ1-1, with D unclear. The V end lost 5 bases, the J end lost 4 bases, and 8 bases lay between the germline ends. This CDR3 spans 12 amino acids. The CDR3 nucleotides are TGTGCCAGCAGTCCCGGTCCCACTGAAGCTTTCTTT. It specifies CASSPGPTEAFF.

This chain links TRBV15 with TRBJ1-5; TRBD1 matches 10 bases. The germline gives CDR1 LNHNV, CDR2 YYDKDF (reference sequence). V lost 0 bases and J lost 4; bases outside the gene matches: 6. The CDR3 runs to 17 residues. CDR3 sequence reads: CATSRDSLGQGNQPQHF. The CDR3 region has the DNA TGTGCCACCAGCAGAGATTCATTGGGACAGGGGAATCAGCCCCAGCATTTT.

The sample holds many counts of this clonotype. This chain joins TRBV14 and TRBJ2-1; 12 bases align to TRBD2. The V and J ends lost 4 bases and 3 bases, in that order; junction bases with no gene match: 1. CDR3 length: 15 amino acids. The germline CDR1 and CDR2 sequences are SGHDN and FVKESK. Written as DNA, the CDR3 is TGTGCCAGCAGCCCGACTAGCGGGAGCTACAATGAGCAGTTCTTC. It specifies CASSPTSGSYNEQFF.

This clonotype was recorded at least ten times. This rearrangement joins TRBV5-1 to TRBJ2-7, with 10 bases fitting TRBD1. Germline V lookup: CDR1 SGHRS, CDR2 YFSETQ. CDR3 length: 14 amino acids. V lost 0 bases and J lost 6; bases outside the gene matches: 3. The CDR3: CASSLGTGGLEQYF. The DNA for the CDR3 is TGCGCCAGCAGCTTGGGGACAGGGGGACTCGAGCAGTACTTC.

There are a few counts of this clonotype. CDR3 amino acids: CASSPLTGDTQYF. CDR3 coding DNA: TGTGCCAGCAGCCCATTAACAGGGGATACGCAGTATTTT. The rearrangement joins TRBV7-2 to TRBJ2-3, with D maybe TRBD1 (6 bases). Germline V CDR1 and CDR2: SGHTA, FQGNSA. CDR3 size: 13 residues. V was shortened by 5 bases and J by 6 bases, with 12 bases between the two germline ends.

This clonotype was seen at least ten times. V usage is TRBV6-5 and J usage is TRBJ2-1; no clear D. Germline values: CDR1 MNHEY, CDR2 SVGAGI. The CDR3 is 13 amino acids. Deletions cut 10 bases from V and 5 bases from J, with 15 bases between. The CDR3 protein is CAIRRAFDNEQFF. DNA of the CDR3: TGTGCCATCCGCCGGGCCTTTGACAATGAGCAGTTCTTC.

The genes are TRBV11-2 and TRBJ2-7, with D maybe TRBD1 (5 bases). CDR3 length equals 12 residues. Trimming cost V 5 bases and J 4 bases, with 9 bases left between them. Germline assignment: CDR1 SGHAT and CDR2 FQNNGV. The CDR3 is CASSIRAYEQYF. The CDR3 nucleotides are TGTGCCAGCAGCATCAGGGCATACGAGCAGTACTTC.

The rearrangement joins TRBV27 to TRBJ1-2, with 8 bases identical to TRBD1. V dropped 7 bases and J dropped 2; count of bases not matched to a gene: 9. From germline, CDR1 is MNHEY and CDR2 SMNVEV (reference sequence). The CDR3 has 15 amino acids. The CDR3 spells CASTEGQGRNYGYTF. The CDR3 bases are TGTGCCAGCACCGAAGGACAGGGCCGGAACTATGGCTACACCTTC.

Ten or more counts support this clonotype. This chain links TRBV3-1 with TRBJ2-1; TRBD2 agrees at 10 bases. The CDR3 extends over 14 amino acids. J gave up 8 bases and V 5 bases, and 6 bases lay outside the gene matches. Per the germline V gene, CDR1 is LGHDT and CDR2 is YNNKEL (reference sequence). In DNA, the CDR3 is TGTGCCAGCAGCTACGGGACTAGCGTGGATGAGCAGTTCTTC. It translates to CASSYGTSVDEQFF.

This clonotype was counted between two and nine times. The rearrangement links TRBV11-2 to TRBJ2-2; TRBD1 is a possible D gene (6 bases). V was cut by 2 bases and J by 0 bases, with 7 bases left in between. CDR1 is SGHAT and CDR2 is FQNNGV in the germline V gene. The CDR3 is made up of 15 amino acids. CDR3 DNA sequence: TGTGCCAGCAGCTTAACAGGGCCGAACACCGGGGAGCTGTTTTTT. Translation gives CASSLTGPNTGELFF.

This clonotype was observed a few times. The rearrangement joins TRBV11-2 to TRBJ1-1; D gene uncertain. CDR1 and CDR2 from the germline V gene are SGHAT and FQNNGV. The CDR3 runs to 15 residues. V dropped 1 base and J dropped 0 bases, with 9 bases sitting between them. The CDR3 DNA is TGTGCCAGCAGCTTAGCTGGCGCCATGAACACTGAAGCTTTCTTT. Translated: CASSLAGAMNTEAFF.

The table lists this clonotype with many counts. This sequence joins TRBV3-1 and TRBJ1-2; D is uncertain. The germline V gene encodes CDR1 LGHDT and CDR2 YNNKEL (reference sequence). The V gene lost 1 base and the J gene lost 5 bases, with 8 bases spanning the gap. The CDR3 sequence is 13 residues long. The CDR3 coding sequence is TGTGCCAGCAGCCAAGCGGTCCCATATGGCTACACCTTC. Its protein product is CASSQAVPYGYTF.

The table lists this clonotype with many counts. The genes are TRBV4-1 and TRBJ2-1; weak D call: TRBD2 (6 bases). The ends were cut back, 5 bases at V and 3 bases at J, with 14 bases in the middle. Germline CDR1 is MGHRA and CDR2 is YSYEKL. CDR3 length equals 15 residues. CDR3 sequence reads: CASSSRLEFYNEQFF. The DNA for the CDR3 is TGCGCCAGCAGCTCCCGACTAGAATTCTACAATGAGCAGTTCTTC.

This clonotype has just a few counts. This chain connects TRBV29-1 to TRBJ2-3; D gene uncertain. The CDR3 has 12 residues. CDR1 is SQVTM and CDR2 is ANQGSEA in the germline V gene. Trimming shortened V by 6 bases and J by 0 bases, and 7 bases separated the two germline ends. CDR3 residues: CSVIDSTDTQYF. As DNA, the CDR3 is TGCAGCGTAATCGACAGCACAGATACGCAGTATTTT.

The gene calls are TRBV6-6 and TRBJ2-2; no definite D call. The length of the CDR3 is 13 residues. The germline CDR1 and CDR2 sequences are MNHNY and SVGAGI (reference sequence). Trimming took off 0 bases at V and 5 bases at J, with 4 bases between the two ends. As DNA, the CDR3 is TGTGCCAGCAGTTACTCGGAGACCGGGGAGCTGTTTTTT. Its protein product is CASSYSETGELFF.

This clonotype was picked up a small number of times. The rearrangement joins TRBV12-5 to TRBJ2-7; TRBD1 matches 7 bases. J lost 2 bases, V lost 8 bases, and 6 bases had no gene match. Germline CDR1 LGHNT, CDR2 FRNRAP. This CDR3 has 13 residues. The CDR3, as DNA: TGTGCTAGTTTTAACAGGGGAACCTACGAGCAGTACTTC. This sequence encodes CASFNRGTYEQYF.

V usage is TRBV5-1 and J usage is TRBJ2-1; TRBD1 might be the D (5 bases). The germline gives CDR1 SGHRS, CDR2 YFSETQ. V lost 2 bases, J lost 2 bases, and 11 bases lay in between. The CDR3 sequence is 15 residues long. The CDR3 loop reads CASSLARVTYNEQFF. The CDR3 DNA follows: TGCGCCAGCAGCTTAGCCAGGGTCACCTACAATGAGCAGTTCTTC.

This clonotype has more than one count but fewer than ten. V is TRBV4-1 and J is TRBJ2-5, with 8 bases identical to TRBD2. The germline V gene has CDR1 MGHRA and CDR2 YSYEKL. CDR3 length: 13 amino acids. The V gene end was trimmed by 4 bases and the J gene end by 4 bases; junction bases not matched to a gene: 2. The CDR3 is CASSRLAGETQYF. In DNA form, the CDR3 reads TGCGCCAGCAGCCGTCTAGCGGGAGAGACCCAGTACTTC.

This clonotype was detected ten times or more. The V gene is TRBV7-9, the J gene TRBJ2-5, with 10 bases that match TRBD2. This CDR3 is 17 amino acids long. The trim removed 2 bases at V and 4 bases at J, leaving 10 bases unmatched. Germline V lookup: CDR1 SEHNR, CDR2 FQNEAQ (reference sequence). This chain's CDR3 is CASSLLAGVPGGETQYF. In DNA form, the CDR3 reads TGTGCCAGCAGCTTACTAGCGGGAGTTCCGGGCGGAGAGACCCAGTACTTC.

The chain links TRBV7-2 to TRBJ1-1; D perhaps matches TRBD1 (5 bases). CDR1 is SGHTA and CDR2 is FQGNSA in the germline V gene. The CDR3 has 15 residues. Trimming cost V 1 base and J 4 bases, with 13 bases left between them. The CDR3 sequence is CASSLVSQGVTEAFF. DNA of the CDR3: TGTGCCAGCAGCTTAGTAAGCCAAGGGGTCACTGAAGCTTTCTTT.

The table lists this clonotype with many counts. The chain recombines TRBV20-1 with TRBJ1-2; no reliable D call. Germline lookup yields CDR1 DFQATT and CDR2 SNEGSKA (reference sequence). CDR3 length: 14 amino acids. Trimming shortened V by 0 bases and J by 5 bases, and 13 bases separated the two germline ends. CDR3 nucleotides: TGCAGTGCTAGAGATGAGGCCCGAGGGTATGGCTACACCTTC. Encoded protein: CSARDEARGYGYTF.